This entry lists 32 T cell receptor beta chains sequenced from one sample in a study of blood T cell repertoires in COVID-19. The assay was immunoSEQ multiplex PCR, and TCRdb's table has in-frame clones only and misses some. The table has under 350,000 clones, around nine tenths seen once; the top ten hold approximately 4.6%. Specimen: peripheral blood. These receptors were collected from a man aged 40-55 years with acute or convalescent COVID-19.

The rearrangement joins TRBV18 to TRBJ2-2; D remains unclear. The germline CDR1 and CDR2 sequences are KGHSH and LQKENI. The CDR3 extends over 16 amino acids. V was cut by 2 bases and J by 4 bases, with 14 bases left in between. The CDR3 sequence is CASSPTIGVSTGELFF. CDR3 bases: TGTGCCAGCTCACCAACGATCGGAGTCAGCACCGGGGAGCTGTTTTTT. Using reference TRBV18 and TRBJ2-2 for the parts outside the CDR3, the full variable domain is NAGVMQNPRHLVRRRGQEARLRCSPMKGHSHVYWYRQLPEEGLKFMVYLQKENIIDESGMPKERFSAEFPKEGPSILRIQQVVRGDSAAYFCASSPTIGVSTGELFFGEGSRLTVL.

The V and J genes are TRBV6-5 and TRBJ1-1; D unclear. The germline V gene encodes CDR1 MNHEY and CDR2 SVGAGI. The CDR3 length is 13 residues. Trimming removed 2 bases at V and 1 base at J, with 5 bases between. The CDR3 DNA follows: TGTGCCAGCAGTTACGCGGAGAACACTGAAGCTTTCTTT. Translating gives CASSYAENTEAFF.

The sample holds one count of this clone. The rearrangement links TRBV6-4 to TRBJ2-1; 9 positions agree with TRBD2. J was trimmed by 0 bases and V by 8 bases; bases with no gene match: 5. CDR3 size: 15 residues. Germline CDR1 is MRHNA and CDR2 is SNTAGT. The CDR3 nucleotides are TGTGCCAGCGCAAGCGGGGGGAGCTCCTACAATGAGCAGTTCTTC. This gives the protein CASASGGSSYNEQFF.

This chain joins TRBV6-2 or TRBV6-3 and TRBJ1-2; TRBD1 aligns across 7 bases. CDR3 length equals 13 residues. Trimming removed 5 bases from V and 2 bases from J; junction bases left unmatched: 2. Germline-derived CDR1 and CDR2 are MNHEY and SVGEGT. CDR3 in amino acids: CASSIQGNYGYTF. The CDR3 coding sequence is TGTGCCAGCAGTATACAGGGGAACTATGGCTACACCTTC.

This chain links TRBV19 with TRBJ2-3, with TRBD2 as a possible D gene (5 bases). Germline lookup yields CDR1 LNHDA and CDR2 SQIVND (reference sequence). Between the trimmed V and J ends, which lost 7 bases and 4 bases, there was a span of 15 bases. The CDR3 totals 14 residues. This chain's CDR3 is CASNDLGVADTQYF. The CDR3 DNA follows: TGTGCCAGTAATGATCTGGGAGTTGCAGATACGCAGTATTTT.

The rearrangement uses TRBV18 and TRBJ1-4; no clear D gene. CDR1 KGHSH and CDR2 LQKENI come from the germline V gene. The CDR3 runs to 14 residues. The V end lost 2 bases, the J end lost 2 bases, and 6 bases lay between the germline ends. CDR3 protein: CASSPRRTNEKLFF. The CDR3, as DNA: TGTGCCAGCTCACCAAGGAGGACTAATGAAAAACTGTTTTTT.

CDR3 DNA: TGCGCCAGCAGCCCCTATAGGACAGGGGTTGAGGAAAAACTGTTTTTT. Its translation: CASSPYRTGVEEKLFF. This sequence joins TRBV4-1 and TRBJ1-4, with 9 bases matching TRBD1. The CDR3 contains 16 residues. V was clipped by 4 bases and J by 8 bases; unmatched bases: 11. Looked up from germline, CDR1 is MGHRA and CDR2 is YSYEKL.

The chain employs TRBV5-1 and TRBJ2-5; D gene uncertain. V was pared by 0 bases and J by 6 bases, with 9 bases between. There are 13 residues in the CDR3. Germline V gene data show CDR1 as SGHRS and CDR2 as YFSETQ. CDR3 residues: CASSLDGLQTQYF. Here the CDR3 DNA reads TGCGCCAGCAGCTTGGATGGGCTACAGACCCAGTACTTC.

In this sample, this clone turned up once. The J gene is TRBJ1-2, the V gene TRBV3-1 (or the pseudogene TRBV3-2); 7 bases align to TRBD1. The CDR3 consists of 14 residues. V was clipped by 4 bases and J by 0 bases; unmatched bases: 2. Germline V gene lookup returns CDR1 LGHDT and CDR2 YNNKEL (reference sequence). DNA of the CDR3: TGTGCCAGCAGCCCCAGGGGGGCTAACTATGGCTACACCTTC. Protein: CASSPRGANYGYTF.

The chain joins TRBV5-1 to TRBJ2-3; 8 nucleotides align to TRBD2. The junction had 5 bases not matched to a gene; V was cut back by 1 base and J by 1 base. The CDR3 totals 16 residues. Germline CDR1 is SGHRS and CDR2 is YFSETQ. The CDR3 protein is CASSLKAGARTDTQYF. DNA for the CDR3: TGCGCCAGCAGCTTGAAAGCGGGGGCCCGCACAGATACGCAGTATTTT.

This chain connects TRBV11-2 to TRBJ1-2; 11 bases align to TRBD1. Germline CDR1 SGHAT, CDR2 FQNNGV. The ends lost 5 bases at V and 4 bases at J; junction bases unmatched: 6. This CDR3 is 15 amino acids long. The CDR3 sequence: CASSPGQGDSYGYTF. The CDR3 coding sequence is TGTGCCAGCAGCCCGGGACAGGGGGACAGCTATGGCTACACCTTC.

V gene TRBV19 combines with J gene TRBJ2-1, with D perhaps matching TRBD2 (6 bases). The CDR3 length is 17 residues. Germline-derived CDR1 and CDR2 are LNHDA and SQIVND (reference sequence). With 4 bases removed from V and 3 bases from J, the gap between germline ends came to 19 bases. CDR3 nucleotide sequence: TGTGCCAGTAGTAAATCGGATGGGGGGATTCTCTACAATGAGCAGTTCTTC. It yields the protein CASSKSDGGILYNEQFF.

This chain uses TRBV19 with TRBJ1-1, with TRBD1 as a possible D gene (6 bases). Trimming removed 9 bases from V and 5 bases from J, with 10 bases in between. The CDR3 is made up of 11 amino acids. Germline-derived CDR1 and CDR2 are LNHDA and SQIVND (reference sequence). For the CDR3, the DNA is TGTGCCAGCAAACAGGGTACTGAAGCTTTCTTT. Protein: CASKQGTEAFF.

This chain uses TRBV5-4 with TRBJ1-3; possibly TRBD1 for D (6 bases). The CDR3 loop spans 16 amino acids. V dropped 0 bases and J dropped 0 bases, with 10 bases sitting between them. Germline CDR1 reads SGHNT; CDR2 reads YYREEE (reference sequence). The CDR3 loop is CASSLDTRGSGNTIYF. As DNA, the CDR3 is TGTGCCAGCAGCTTGGATACCAGGGGCTCTGGAAACACCATATATTTT.

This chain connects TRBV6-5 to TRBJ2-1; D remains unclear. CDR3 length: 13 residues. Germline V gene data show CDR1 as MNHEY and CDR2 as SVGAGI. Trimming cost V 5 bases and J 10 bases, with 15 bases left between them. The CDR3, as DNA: TGTGCCAGCAGTCCTTCGCGTCTGAAGGAGCAGTTCTTC. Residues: CASSPSRLKEQFF.

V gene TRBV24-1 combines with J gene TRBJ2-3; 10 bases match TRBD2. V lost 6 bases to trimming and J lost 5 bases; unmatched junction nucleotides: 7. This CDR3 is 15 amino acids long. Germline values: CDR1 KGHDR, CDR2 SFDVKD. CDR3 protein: CATSRSGGTGDTQYF. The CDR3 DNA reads TGTGCCACCAGTCGTAGCGGGGGGACCGGAGATACGCAGTATTTT.

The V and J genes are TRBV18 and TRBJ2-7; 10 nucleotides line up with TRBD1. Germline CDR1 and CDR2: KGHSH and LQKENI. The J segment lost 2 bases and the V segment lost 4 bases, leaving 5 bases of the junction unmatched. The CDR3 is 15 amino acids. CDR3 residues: CASSQGTGAPYEQYF. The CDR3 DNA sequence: TGTGCCAGCTCACAAGGGACAGGGGCCCCCTACGAGCAGTACTTC.

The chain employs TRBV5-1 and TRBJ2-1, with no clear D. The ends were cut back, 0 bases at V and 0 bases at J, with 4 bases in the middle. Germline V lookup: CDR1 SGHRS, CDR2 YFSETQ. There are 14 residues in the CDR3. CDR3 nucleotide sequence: TGCGCCAGCAGCTTGGCTAGCTCCTACAATGAGCAGTTCTTC. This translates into CASSLASSYNEQFF.

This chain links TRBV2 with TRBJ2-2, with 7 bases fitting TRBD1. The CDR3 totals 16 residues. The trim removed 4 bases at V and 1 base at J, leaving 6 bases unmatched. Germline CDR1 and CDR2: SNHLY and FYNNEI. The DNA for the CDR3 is TGTGCCAGCAGTGTAGGGGGCAGGCGGAACACCGGGGAGCTGTTTTTT. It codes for CASSVGGRRNTGELFF.

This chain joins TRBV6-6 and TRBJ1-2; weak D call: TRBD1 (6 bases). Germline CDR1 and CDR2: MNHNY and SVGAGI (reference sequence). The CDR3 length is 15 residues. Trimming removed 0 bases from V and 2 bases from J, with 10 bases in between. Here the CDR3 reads CASSYSEGGNYGYTF. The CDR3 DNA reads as TGTGCCAGCAGTTACTCAGAGGGGGGGAACTATGGCTACACCTTC.

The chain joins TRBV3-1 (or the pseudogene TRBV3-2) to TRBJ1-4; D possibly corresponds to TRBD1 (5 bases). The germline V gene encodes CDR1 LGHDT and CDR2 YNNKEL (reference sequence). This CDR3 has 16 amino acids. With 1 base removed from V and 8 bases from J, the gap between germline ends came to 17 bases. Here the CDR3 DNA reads TGTGCCAGCAGCCAAGGGGGGGTCTTTCAGGGAGAAAAACTGTTTTTT. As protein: CASSQGGVFQGEKLFF.

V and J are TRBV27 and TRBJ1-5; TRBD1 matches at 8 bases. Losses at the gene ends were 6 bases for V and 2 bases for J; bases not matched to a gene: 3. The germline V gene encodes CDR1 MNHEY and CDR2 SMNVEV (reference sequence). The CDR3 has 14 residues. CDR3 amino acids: CASRGTGRNQPQHF. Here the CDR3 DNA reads TGTGCCAGCAGAGGGACAGGACGCAATCAGCCCCAGCATTTT.

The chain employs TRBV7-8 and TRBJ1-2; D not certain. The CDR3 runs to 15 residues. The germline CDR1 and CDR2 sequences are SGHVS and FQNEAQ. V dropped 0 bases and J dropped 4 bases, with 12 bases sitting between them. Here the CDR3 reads CASSLAISGSYGYTF. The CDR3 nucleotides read TGTGCCAGCAGCTTAGCAATTTCGGGGAGCTATGGCTACACCTTC.

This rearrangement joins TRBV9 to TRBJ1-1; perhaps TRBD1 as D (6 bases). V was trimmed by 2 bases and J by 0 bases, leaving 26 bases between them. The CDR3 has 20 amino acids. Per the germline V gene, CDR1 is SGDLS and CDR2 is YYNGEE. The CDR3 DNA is TGTGCCAGCAGCGTTAGTAGCCCCACACTAGGGGGATCCATGAACACTGAAGCTTTCTTT. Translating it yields CASSVSSPTLGGSMNTEAFF.

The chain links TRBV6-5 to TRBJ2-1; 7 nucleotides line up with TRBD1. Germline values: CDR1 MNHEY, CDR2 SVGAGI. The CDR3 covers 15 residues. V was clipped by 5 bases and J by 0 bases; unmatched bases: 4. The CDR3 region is CASSRDSSSYNEQFF. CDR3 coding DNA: TGTGCCAGCAGTCGGGACAGCAGCTCCTACAATGAGCAGTTCTTC.

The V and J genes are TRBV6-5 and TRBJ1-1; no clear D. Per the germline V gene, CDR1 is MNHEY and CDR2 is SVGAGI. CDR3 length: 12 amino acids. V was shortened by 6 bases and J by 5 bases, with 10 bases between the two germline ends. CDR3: CASRAVWTEAFF. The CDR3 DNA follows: TGTGCCAGCAGGGCGGTATGGACTGAAGCTTTCTTT.

The CDR3: CASSIQGQGYTF. CDR3 bases: TGTGCCAGCAGTATACAGGGTCAAGGCTACACCTTC. The V call is TRBV6-6, the J call TRBJ1-2; D may be TRBD1 (6 bases). The germline CDR1 and CDR2 sequences are MNHNY and SVGAGI (reference sequence). The CDR3 contains 12 residues. Between the trimmed V and J ends, which lost 5 bases and 8 bases, there was a span of 12 bases.

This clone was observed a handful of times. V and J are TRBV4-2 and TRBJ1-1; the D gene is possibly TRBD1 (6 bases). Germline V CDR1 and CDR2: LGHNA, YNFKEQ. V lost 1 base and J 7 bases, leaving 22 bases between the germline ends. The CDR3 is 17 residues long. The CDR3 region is CASSQGAPGQLPLEAFF. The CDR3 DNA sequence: TGTGCCAGCAGCCAAGGGGCACCGGGACAACTACCTCTTGAAGCTTTCTTT.

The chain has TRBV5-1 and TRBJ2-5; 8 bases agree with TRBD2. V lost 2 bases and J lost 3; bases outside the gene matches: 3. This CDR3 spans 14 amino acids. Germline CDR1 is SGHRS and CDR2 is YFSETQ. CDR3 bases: TGCGCCAGCAGCTTCTCCGGGAGGGAAGAGACCCAGTACTTC. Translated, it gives CASSFSGREETQYF.

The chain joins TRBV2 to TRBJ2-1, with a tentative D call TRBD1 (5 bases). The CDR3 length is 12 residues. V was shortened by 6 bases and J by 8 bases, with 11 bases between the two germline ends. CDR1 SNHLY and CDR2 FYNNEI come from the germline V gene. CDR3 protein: CASSRVGYEQFF. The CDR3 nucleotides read TGTGCCAGCAGCAGGGTTGGGTATGAGCAGTTCTTC.

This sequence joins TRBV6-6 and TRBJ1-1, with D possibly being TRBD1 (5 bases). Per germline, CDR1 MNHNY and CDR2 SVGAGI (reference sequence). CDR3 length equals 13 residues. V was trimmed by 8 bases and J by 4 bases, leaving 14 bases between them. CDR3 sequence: CASGSPGGTEAFF. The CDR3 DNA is TGTGCCAGCGGGTCCCCGGGGGGCACTGAAGCTTTCTTT.

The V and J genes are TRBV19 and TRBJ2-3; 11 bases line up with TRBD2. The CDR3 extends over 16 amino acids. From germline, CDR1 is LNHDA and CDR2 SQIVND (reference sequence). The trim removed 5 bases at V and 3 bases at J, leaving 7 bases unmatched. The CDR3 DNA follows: TGTGCCAGTAGTCCCCAGACTAGCGGGGTGACAGATACGCAGTATTTT. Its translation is CASSPQTSGVTDTQYF.